These 26 T cell receptor beta chains originate from one sample sequenced in a study of graft-versus-host responses after intestinal transplantation. Sequencing was performed with immunoSEQ multiplex PCR; in TCRdb, only in-frame clones are kept and a portion is missing. The sample gives roughly 69,000 clones, 90% to 95% of which show up once; 1.7% is in the top ten. Their target antigens are unknown. The source material was unstimulated CD8+ T cells sorted from spleen or lymph node cells, sampled before transplant. The receptors shown here come from a human donor who was the organ donor for an intestinal transplant.

V and J are TRBV9 and TRBJ1-4; D remains unclear. V lost 0 bases and J 8 bases, leaving 11 bases between the germline ends. The CDR3 totals 14 residues. From germline, CDR1 is SGDLS and CDR2 YYNGEE. The CDR3 DNA follows: TGTGCCAGCAGCGTAGCCGACGCGGGGGAAAAACTGTTTTTT. Translated: CASSVADAGEKLFF.

The CDR3 protein is CATQTPDRDETQYF. The CDR3 DNA sequence: TGTGCCACCCAAACCCCGGACAGGGATGAGACCCAGTACTTC. The rearrangement links TRBV28 to TRBJ2-5; 8 nucleotides match TRBD1. CDR3 length: 14 amino acids. The germline V gene has CDR1 MDHEN and CDR2 SYDVKM. V dropped 10 bases and J dropped 5; count of bases not matched to a gene: 12.

This chain links TRBV15 with TRBJ1-2; no reliable D call. The germline V and J ends were trimmed by 9 bases and 1 base, with 12 bases remaining between them. The CDR3 totals 13 residues. The germline gives CDR1 LNHNV, CDR2 YYDKDF (reference sequence). The CDR3 DNA reads as TGTGCCACTTCCGACTCCCTTAACTATGGCTACACCTTC. Amino acids: CATSDSLNYGYTF.

The genes are TRBV19 and TRBJ2-1; the D gene is possibly TRBD2 (6 bases). Trimming removed 0 bases from V and 4 bases from J, with 10 bases in between. CDR1 is LNHDA, CDR2 SQIVND, per germline (reference sequence). This CDR3 has 15 amino acids. CDR3 coding DNA: TGTGCCAGTAGTATAGACGGGAGAACTTACAATGAGCAGTTCTTC. Translating gives CASSIDGRTYNEQFF.

This chain joins TRBV5-1 and TRBJ2-7; D possibly corresponds to TRBD1 (5 bases). The CDR3 has 16 residues. Trimming took off 0 bases at V and 4 bases at J, with 17 bases between the two ends. Germline CDR1 SGHRS, CDR2 YFSETQ. CDR3 bases: TGCGCCAGCAGCTTGGGTTCGTGGGGCAGTTCTTACGAGCAGTACTTC. It translates to CASSLGSWGSSYEQYF.

This rearrangement joins TRBV7-3 to TRBJ2-1, with D perhaps TRBD2 (5 bases). V was clipped by 1 base and J by 4 bases, with 14 bases between them. The CDR3 has 16 residues. CDR1 and CDR2 from the germline V gene are SGHTA and FQGTGA. CDR3 residues: CASSLNGGGAYNEQFF. DNA of the CDR3: TGTGCCAGCAGCTTAAATGGAGGCGGAGCTTACAATGAGCAGTTCTTC. Full variable domain (missing parts from reference TRBV7-3 and TRBJ2-1): GAGVSQTPSNKVTEKGKYVELRCDPISGHTALYWYRQSLGQGPEFLIYFQGTGAADDSGLPNDRFFAVRPEGSVSTLKIQRTERGDSAVYLCASSLNGGGAYNEQFFGPGTRLTVL.

The V gene is TRBV5-1, the J gene TRBJ2-2, with a possible D match to TRBD2 (5 bases). The germline V and J ends were trimmed by 2 bases and 1 base, with 15 bases remaining between them. This CDR3 comprises 17 residues. Germline V CDR1 and CDR2: SGHRS, YFSETQ. The CDR3 nucleotides read TGCGCCAGCAGCTTTTTACCTAGCTGGTTGAACACCGGGGAGCTGTTTTTT. It translates to CASSFLPSWLNTGELFF.

The rearrangement joins TRBV4-3 to TRBJ2-7, with a weak D call TRBD2 (5 bases). The germline V gene has CDR1 LGHNA and CDR2 YSLEER. The CDR3 totals 15 residues. V shed 4 bases and J shed 3 bases, with 16 bases lying between them. CDR3 sequence: CASSLPRECRYEQYF. CDR3 nucleotides: TGCGCCAGCAGCCTACCAAGGGAGTGCCGCTACGAGCAGTACTTC.

V is TRBV4-1 and J is TRBJ1-1, with D hard to call. CDR1 is MGHRA and CDR2 is YSYEKL in the germline V gene. The V and J ends lost 2 bases and 3 bases respectively, with 13 bases between them. This CDR3 contains 15 residues. The DNA of the CDR3 is TGCGCCAGCAGCCAACCGGAGCGGCCTTACACTGAAGCTTTCTTT. Amino acid sequence: CASSQPERPYTEAFF.

The J gene is TRBJ2-5, the V gene TRBV29-1, with D perhaps TRBD1 (5 bases). This CDR3 is 13 amino acids long. Germline V gene data show CDR1 as SQVTM and CDR2 as ANQGSEA. The CDR3 loop reads CSGVVDNQETQYF. DNA of the CDR3: TGCAGTGGTGTTGTGGACAACCAAGAGACCCAGTACTTC.

The chain recombines TRBV28 with TRBJ2-7, with a tentative D call TRBD1 (6 bases). V was cut by 3 bases and J by 2 bases, with 11 bases left in between. Germline assignment: CDR1 MDHEN and CDR2 SYDVKM. The CDR3 is made up of 14 amino acids. The CDR3 DNA follows: TGTGCCAGCAGTTTTCGACAGGAGACCTACGAGCAGTACTTC. Protein sequence: CASSFRQETYEQYF.

The chain couples TRBV7-6 to TRBJ1-3; 7 positions agree with TRBD1. V was pared by 5 bases and J by 3 bases, with 7 bases of the junction left unmatched. Looked up from germline, CDR1 is SGHVS and CDR2 is FNYEAQ. The CDR3 is 15 residues long. CDR3 residues: CASSDTGADGNTIYF. CDR3 sequence (DNA): TGTGCCAGCAGCGATACAGGGGCTGATGGAAACACCATATATTTT.

This clone was seen more than once but under ten times. V is TRBV4-3 and J is TRBJ1-4, with 7 positions matching TRBD1. Germline values: CDR1 LGHNA, CDR2 YSLEER. Unmatched junction bases numbered 4, after V lost 1 base and J lost 8 bases. The CDR3 has 14 residues. CDR3: CASSQGYRGEKLFF. The CDR3 nucleotides read TGCGCCAGCAGCCAAGGGTACAGGGGCGAAAAACTGTTTTTT.

The chain combines TRBV27 with TRBJ2-3; 7 bases line up with TRBD1. CDR3 size: 16 residues. V was clipped by 3 bases and J by 2 bases; unmatched bases: 8. The germline CDR1 and CDR2 sequences are MNHEY and SMNVEV (reference sequence). The CDR3 region is CASSFLQTGITDTQYF. The CDR3, as DNA: TGTGCCAGCAGTTTTTTGCAGACAGGGATCACAGATACGCAGTATTTT.

As concerns this clone: The junction and the germline gene differ at one end; a read error may be behind it. The chain employs TRBV28 and TRBJ1-5; weak D call: TRBD1 (6 bases). CDR1 is MDHEN and CDR2 is SYDVKM in the germline V gene. The CDR3 spans 16 residues. The CDR3 DNA follows: TGTGCCAGCAGGTTATGGACAGTTTATAGCAATCAGCCCCAGCATTTT. Protein: CASRLWTVYSNQPQHF.

The sample holds one count of this clone. The chain combines TRBV30 with TRBJ2-4; 12 positions match TRBD2. Germline assignment: CDR1 GTSNPN and CDR2 SVGIG (reference sequence). The junction had 19 bases not matched to a gene; V was cut back by 3 bases and J by 4 bases. This CDR3 has 20 residues. The CDR3 reads CAWSPSWLAGGSKLKNIQYF. DNA of the CDR3: TGTGCCTGGAGCCCGTCGTGGCTAGCGGGAGGGTCGAAGCTAAAAAACATTCAGTACTTC.

The rearrangement joins TRBV19 to TRBJ1-4; D unclear. Germline V lookup: CDR1 LNHDA, CDR2 SQIVND (reference sequence). CDR3 length: 14 amino acids. V lost 7 bases to trimming and J lost 5 bases, with 14 bases between them. CDR3 nucleotide sequence: TGTGCCAGTACAGGAACACCTGGAAATGAAAAACTGTTTTTT. Translation gives CASTGTPGNEKLFF.

This chain connects TRBV5-6 to TRBJ2-1; 8 nucleotides align to TRBD2. The CDR3 is 14 residues long. V lost 2 bases and J lost 9; bases outside the gene matches: 7. Germline V gives CDR1 SGHDT, CDR2 YYEEEE. The CDR3 bases are TGTGCCAGCAGCTTCGGGACTAGTGTCTCTGAGCAGTTCTTC. It encodes CASSFGTSVSEQFF. Full variable domain (missing parts from reference TRBV5-6 and TRBJ2-1): DAGVTQSPTHLIKTRGQQVTLRCSPKSGHDTVSWYQQALGQGPQFIFQYYEEEERQRGNFPDRFSGHQFPNYSSELNVNALLLGDSALYLCASSFGTSVSEQFFGPGTRLTVL.

The V gene is TRBV11-2, the J gene TRBJ2-5; 8 positions agree with TRBD2. The J segment lost 3 bases and the V segment lost 0 bases, leaving 9 bases of the junction unmatched. The CDR3 sequence is 17 residues long. The germline CDR1 and CDR2 sequences are SGHAT and FQNNGV. Here the CDR3 DNA reads TGTGCCAGCAGCTTAGATCTTCGTACTAGCGGAGAAGAGACCCAGTACTTC. The encoded protein is CASSLDLRTSGEETQYF.

V and J are TRBV10-3 and TRBJ2-5; 11 nucleotides match TRBD2. The ends lost 6 bases at V and 3 bases at J; junction bases unmatched: 6. The CDR3 is 15 residues long. Germline V gene sequence: CDR1 ENHRY, CDR2 SYGVKD. CDR3 bases: TGTGCCATCAGAAACCCGGGACTAGCGGAAGAGACCCAGTACTTC. Translation gives CAIRNPGLAEETQYF.

The J gene is TRBJ2-7, the V gene TRBV15; D remains ambiguous. The germline V gene encodes CDR1 LNHNV and CDR2 YYDKDF (reference sequence). The CDR3 extends over 15 amino acids. Trimming cost V 0 bases and J 0 bases, with 9 bases left between them. The CDR3 region is CATSRDLATSYEQYF. In DNA, the CDR3 is TGTGCCACCAGCAGAGATTTGGCAACCTCCTACGAGCAGTACTTC. The entire variable domain, with the rest obtained from reference TRBV15 and TRBJ2-7, is as follows: DAMVIQNPRYQVTQFGKPVTLSCSQTLNHNVMYWYQQKSSQAPKLLFHYYDKDFNNEADTPDNFQSRRPNTSFCFLDIRSPGLGDTAMYLCATSRDLATSYEQYFGPGTRLTVT.

The rearrangement joins TRBV15 to TRBJ1-2, with 8 bases fitting TRBD1. CDR3 size: 14 residues. CDR1 and CDR2 from the germline V gene are LNHNV and YYDKDF (reference sequence). J lost 2 bases, V lost 1 base, and 0 bases had no gene match. The CDR3 DNA reads as TGTGCCACCAGCAGAGGACAGGGGAACTATGGCTACACCTTC. Amino acid sequence: CATSRGQGNYGYTF.

This rearrangement joins TRBV2 to TRBJ2-1; no firm D call. CDR1 is SNHLY and CDR2 is FYNNEI in the germline V gene. The CDR3 is made up of 9 amino acids. Trimming removed 7 bases from V and 8 bases from J, with 3 bases in between. The CDR3 loop reads CASTYEQFF. The CDR3 region has the DNA TGTGCCAGCACCTATGAGCAGTTCTTC.

This rearrangement joins TRBV27 to TRBJ2-7, with 7 positions matching TRBD1. The junction had 3 bases not matched to a gene; V was cut back by 5 bases and J by 2 bases. The CDR3 is made up of 13 amino acids. CDR1 and CDR2 (germline): MNHEY, SMNVEV (reference sequence). The CDR3 bases are TGTGCCAGCAGTCCGGGACAGACCTACGAGCAGTACTTC. Translating it yields CASSPGQTYEQYF.

The chain recombines TRBV19 with TRBJ1-2, with D possibly being TRBD1 (6 bases). Deletions cut 9 bases from V and 4 bases from J, with 18 bases between. The CDR3 runs to 14 residues. Germline V CDR1 and CDR2: LNHDA, SQIVND (reference sequence). CDR3 residues: CASTLGGQIYGYTF. In DNA form, the CDR3 reads TGTGCCAGCACGCTCGGGGGGCAGATCTATGGCTACACCTTC.

The chain employs TRBV13 and TRBJ2-7, with D unclear. The CDR3 has 14 amino acids. Germline lookup yields CDR1 PRHDT and CDR2 FYEKMQ (reference sequence). Between the trimmed V and J ends, which lost 5 bases and 0 bases, there was a span of 11 bases. As DNA, the CDR3 is TGTGCCAGCAGCACTCGACGGAGCTCCTACGAGCAGTACTTC. As protein: CASSTRRSSYEQYF.